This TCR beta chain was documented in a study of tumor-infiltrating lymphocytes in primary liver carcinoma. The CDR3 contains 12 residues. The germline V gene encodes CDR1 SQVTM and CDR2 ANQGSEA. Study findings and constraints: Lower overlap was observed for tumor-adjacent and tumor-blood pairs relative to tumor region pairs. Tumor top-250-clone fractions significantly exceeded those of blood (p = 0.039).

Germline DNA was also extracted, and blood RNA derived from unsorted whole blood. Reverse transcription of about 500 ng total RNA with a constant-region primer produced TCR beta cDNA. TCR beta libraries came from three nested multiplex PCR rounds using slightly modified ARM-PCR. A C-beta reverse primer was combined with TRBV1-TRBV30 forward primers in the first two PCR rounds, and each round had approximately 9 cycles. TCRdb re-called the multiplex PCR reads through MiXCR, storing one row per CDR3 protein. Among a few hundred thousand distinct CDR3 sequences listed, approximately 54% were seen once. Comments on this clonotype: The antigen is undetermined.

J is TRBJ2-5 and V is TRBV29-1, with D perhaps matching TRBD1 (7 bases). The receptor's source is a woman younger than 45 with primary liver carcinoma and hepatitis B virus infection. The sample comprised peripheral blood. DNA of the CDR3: TGCAGAGGCGGGGACAGACAAGAGACCCAGTACTTC. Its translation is CRGGDRQETQYF.